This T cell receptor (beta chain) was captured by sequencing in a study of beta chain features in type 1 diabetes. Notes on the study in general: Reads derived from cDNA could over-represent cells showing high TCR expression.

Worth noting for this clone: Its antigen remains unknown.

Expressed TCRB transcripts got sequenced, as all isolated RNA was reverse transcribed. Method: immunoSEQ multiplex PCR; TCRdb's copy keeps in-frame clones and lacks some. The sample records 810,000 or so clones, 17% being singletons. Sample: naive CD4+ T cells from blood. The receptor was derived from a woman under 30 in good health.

CDR3 residues: CASSSGQGRSFYNEQFF. In DNA, the CDR3 is TGTGCCAGTAGTTCCGGACAGGGCCGGTCTTTTTACAATGAGCAGTTCTTC. The V gene is TRBV19, the J gene TRBJ2-1; TRBD1 matches 8 bases. CDR3 length: 17 residues. CDR1 and CDR2 from the germline V gene are LNHDA and SQIVND (reference sequence). J gave up 4 bases and V 5 bases, and 13 bases lay outside the gene matches. The whole variable domain, remainder taken from reference TRBV19 and TRBJ2-1, is DGGITQSPKYLFRKEGQNVTLSCEQNLNHDAMYWYRQDPGQGLRLIYYSQIVNDFQKGDIAEGYSVSREKKESFPLTVTSAQKNPTAFYLCASSSGQGRSFYNEQFFGPGTRLTVL.